The 7 T cell receptor beta chains below all came from one sample that was sequenced in a study of blood T cell repertoires in COVID-19. Method: immunoSEQ multiplex PCR; TCRdb's copy keeps in-frame clones and lacks some. This sample has fewer than 650,000 clones, with roughly 91% found just once. Sequenced input: peripheral blood. The receptors here all came from a woman in her forties or fifties with COVID-19, enrolled during active disease.

The chain couples TRBV5-1 to TRBJ1-4; the match to TRBD1 covers 9 bases. CDR1 and CDR2 from the germline V gene are SGHRS and YFSETQ. Trimming at V came to 5 bases and at J to 7 bases, leaving 3 bases not matched to a gene. There are 13 residues in the CDR3. CDR3 sequence (DNA): TGCGCCAGCAGACAGGGGGCGACTGAAAAACTGTTTTTT. This encodes CASRQGATEKLFF. Complete variable domain (other parts from reference TRBV5-1 and TRBJ1-4): KAGVTQTPRYLIKTRGQQVTLSCSPISGHRSVSWYQQTPGQGLQFLFEYFSETQRNKGNFPGRFSGRQFSNSRSEMNVSTLELGDSALYLCASRQGATEKLFFGSGTQLSVL.

CDR3 protein: CASSPRTGTNTEAFF. CDR3 DNA sequence: TGTGCCAGCAGCCCCCGGACAGGGACGAACACTGAAGCTTTCTTT. This chain uses TRBV28 with TRBJ1-1, with TRBD1 matching over 8 bases. Germline trimming cut 6 bases from V and 1 base from J; bases unmatched to any gene: 7. Germline loops: CDR1 MDHEN, CDR2 SYDVKM. CDR3 length: 15 amino acids.

The chain recombines TRBV5-1 with TRBJ2-1, with 8 bases lining up with TRBD1. The CDR3 loop spans 18 amino acids. The germline CDR1 and CDR2 sequences are SGHRS and YFSETQ. V shed 0 bases and J 7 bases; nucleotides not matched to a gene: 15. The CDR3 coding sequence is TGCGCCAGCAGCTTGGGGACAGGGTTATTGACTGTAGGGAATGAGCAGTTCTTC. Translated, it gives CASSLGTGLLTVGNEQFF.

V is TRBV5-1 and J is TRBJ1-2; TRBD1 matches 7 bases. Germline V lookup: CDR1 SGHRS, CDR2 YFSETQ. This CDR3 region has 16 residues. The V gene end was trimmed by 1 base and the J gene end by 0 bases; junction bases not matched to a gene: 6. CDR3 DNA sequence: TGCGCCAGCAGCTTGCGGGACAGCCTTCCTAACTATGGCTACACCTTC. Amino acids: CASSLRDSLPNYGYTF. The complete variable domain, with remaining parts taken from reference TRBV5-1 and TRBJ1-2, reads KAGVTQTPRYLIKTRGQQVTLSCSPISGHRSVSWYQQTPGQGLQFLFEYFSETQRNKGNFPGRFSGRQFSNSRSEMNVSTLELGDSALYLCASSLRDSLPNYGYTFGSGTRLTVV.

The rearrangement links TRBV5-4 to TRBJ2-3; D perhaps matches TRBD1 (6 bases). V lost 4 bases to trimming and J lost 7 bases, with 13 bases between them. CDR3 size: 13 residues. CDR1 and CDR2 (germline): SGHNT, YYREEE (reference sequence). The CDR3 region is CASSPGQLYTQYF. The CDR3 DNA follows: TGTGCCAGCAGCCCCGGACAGCTGTATACGCAGTATTTT.

The chain joins TRBV9 to TRBJ1-4; D is unclear. The CDR3 has 15 residues. The V end was cut by 2 bases, the J end by 1 base, with 9 bases between. Germline V CDR1 and CDR2: SGDLS, YYNGEE. The CDR3 coding sequence is TGTGCCAGCAGCGTTCGAGCGGTAACTAATGAAAAACTGTTTTTT. Its protein is CASSVRAVTNEKLFF.

The chain carries TRBV10-2 and TRBJ2-7; D is possibly TRBD2 (6 bases). Germline-derived CDR1 and CDR2 are WSHSY and SAAADI. This CDR3 has 15 residues. V was cut by 4 bases and J by 1 base, with 14 bases left in between. This CDR3 is CASSVVGLGSYEQYF. Written as DNA, the CDR3 is TGCGCCAGCAGTGTCGTGGGACTGGGATCCTACGAGCAGTACTTC.